This T cell receptor beta chain was obtained from a study of T-cell reconstitution after alpha-beta-depleted transplantation in children. Per germline, CDR1 DFQATT and CDR2 SNEGSKA (reference sequence). Trimming shortened V by 6 bases and J by 5 bases, and 20 bases separated the two germline ends. This CDR3 is built from 15 residues. Construction of the TCRbeta library involved unique molecular identifiers. From the PCR reads, TCRdb called clonotypes with MiXCR, one entry per CDR3 protein. The sample carries 700,000 or so distinct CDR3 sequences, over 10% recorded once. This TCR was sampled from a girl aged 2-10 years with congenital amegakaryocytic thrombocytopenia, due to receive a stem cell transplant. V gene TRBV20-1 combines with J gene TRBJ1-5; D unresolved. Specimen: PBMCs, collected before TCRalphabeta/CD19-depleted stem cell transplant. The CDR3 loop reads CSANARHFADQPQHF. The CDR3 DNA is TGCAGTGCAAACGCTCGCCATTTCGCCGATCAGCCCCAGCATTTT.